These 15 T cell receptor beta chains share one sample of origin, sequenced in a study of T cell repertoires in cytomegalovirus infection. No antigen is known for these receptors. TCRdb re-called the reads with MiXCR, one entry per CDR3 protein. This table holds 750,000 to 950,000 distinct CDR3 sequences, almost 30% found once. The sample consisted of cultured CD8+ T cells from PBMCs, taken from culture after CMV antigen stimulation. Receptors were obtained from a human donor in good health (CMV status not recorded). Some clones in this sample may be carry-over from other donors' samples.

This clonotype was observed many times. The CDR3 reads CASSSSGGGQPQHF. CDR3 bases: TGTGCCAGCAGCTCTTCAGGGGGAGGCCAGCCCCAGCATTTT. The V gene is TRBV7-8, the J gene TRBJ1-5; 7 bases are a match to TRBD1. This CDR3 is 14 amino acids long. V lost 4 bases and J lost 7; bases outside the gene matches: 7. The V gene's germline CDR1 is SGHVS and CDR2 FQNEAQ.

The chain combines TRBV6-6 with TRBJ2-5; D gene ambiguous. Trimming pared 7 bases from V and 4 bases from J, leaving 10 bases between. CDR1 MNHNY and CDR2 SVGAGI come from the germline V gene (reference sequence). The length of the CDR3 is 12 residues. The CDR3: CASMRHPETQYF. The CDR3 nucleotides read TGTGCCAGCATGCGACATCCAGAGACCCAGTACTTC.

This chain joins TRBV7-6 and TRBJ2-5; D possibly corresponds to TRBD1 (5 bases). This CDR3 contains 14 residues. V shed 2 bases and J shed 5 bases, with 12 bases lying between them. CDR1 is SGHVS and CDR2 is FNYEAQ in the germline V gene. The CDR3 sequence: CASSLLSGMETQYF. CDR3 DNA sequence: TGTGCCAGCAGCTTATTGTCAGGGATGGAGACCCAGTACTTC.

A few counts support this clonotype. The rearrangement uses TRBV7-4 and TRBJ1-4; weak D call: TRBD1 (5 bases). In germline, CDR1 is SGHVT, CDR2 SQSDAQ. Trimming pared 5 bases from V and 6 bases from J, leaving 16 bases between. The CDR3 is made up of 15 amino acids. The CDR3 DNA sequence: TGTGCCAGCAGCGGACCCCAGCAGGGCCATGAAAAACTGTTTTTT. Amino acids: CASSGPQQGHEKLFF.

This chain joins TRBV10-2 and TRBJ2-5; possibly TRBD1 or TRBD2 for D (7 bases each). The germline V gene encodes CDR1 WSHSY and CDR2 SAAADI. The CDR3 length is 18 residues. The ends were cut back, 6 bases at V and 2 bases at J, with 25 bases in the middle. CDR3 amino acids: CASSHWWEGARPQETQYF. CDR3 sequence (DNA): TGCGCCAGCAGCCACTGGTGGGAGGGGGCGAGACCTCAAGAGACCCAGTACTTC.

The chain joins TRBV6-6 to TRBJ2-7; weak D call: TRBD2 (5 bases). Looked up from germline, CDR1 is MNHNY and CDR2 is SVGAGI (reference sequence). There are 16 residues in the CDR3. Trimming shortened V by 0 bases and J by 3 bases, and 15 bases separated the two germline ends. CDR3 in amino acids: CASSYSISGIHYEQYF. The CDR3 DNA follows: TGTGCCAGCAGTTACTCGATCTCCGGGATCCACTACGAGCAGTACTTC.

This clonotype came up many times. This rearrangement joins TRBV7-2 to TRBJ2-2, with TRBD1 identical over 8 bases. Germline values: CDR1 SGHTA, CDR2 FQGNSA. The CDR3 is 18 residues long. V dropped 3 bases and J dropped 6; count of bases not matched to a gene: 15. In nucleotides, the CDR3 is TGTGCCAGCAGCTTTGCAGGGGGCACTAGGGGACCCCCCGGGGAGCTGTTTTTT. This codes for CASSFAGGTRGPPGELFF.

This clonotype was seen ten or more times. The CDR3 loop reads CASSRYGGENNEQFF. In DNA, the CDR3 is TGTGCCAGCAGCAGATACGGGGGGGAGAACAATGAGCAGTTCTTC. The chain carries TRBV7-8 and TRBJ2-1, with 8 bases lining up with TRBD2. After removal of 5 bases from V and 5 bases from J, the junction contained 8 bases not matched to a gene. The CDR3 length is 15 residues. Germline assignment: CDR1 SGHVS and CDR2 FQNEAQ.

The CDR3 loop is CASSELYGQGNQPQHF. The CDR3, as DNA: TGTGCCAGCAGTGAATTGTATGGACAGGGGAACCAGCCCCAGCATTTT. The chain joins TRBV6-1 to TRBJ1-5; 9 positions match TRBD1. The junction had 9 bases not matched to a gene; V was cut back by 2 bases and J by 7 bases. CDR1 and CDR2 (germline): MNHNS, SASEGT. This CDR3 contains 16 residues.

In its sample, this clonotype was seen many times. CDR3 in amino acids: CATRGGASDTQYF. CDR3 nucleotides: TGTGCCACCCGCGGGGGGGCCTCAGATACGCAGTATTTT. This chain uses TRBV7-3 with TRBJ2-3, with 9 nucleotides matching TRBD2. With V trimmed by 10 bases and J by 4 bases, 6 bases remained unmatched. Germline V gene data show CDR1 as SGHTA and CDR2 as FQGTGA. CDR3 size: 13 residues.

This clonotype showed up just a few times. Here the CDR3 reads CASRNSNYGYTF. The CDR3 DNA reads TGTGCCAGCAGGAACTCTAACTATGGCTACACCTTC. This chain uses TRBV6-5 with TRBJ1-2; D not certain. With 6 bases removed from V and 0 bases from J, the gap between germline ends came to 5 bases. CDR1 and CDR2 (germline): MNHEY, SVGAGI. The CDR3 totals 12 residues.

This clonotype was detected only a few times. The V and J genes are TRBV28 and TRBJ2-6; D call uncertain. Trimming cost V 2 bases and J 0 bases, with 5 bases left between them. The length of the CDR3 is 15 residues. Looked up from germline, CDR1 is MDHEN and CDR2 is SYDVKM. CDR3: CASSLHYSGANVLTF. The CDR3 coding sequence is TGTGCCAGCAGTTTACACTACTCTGGGGCCAACGTCCTGACTTTC.

This clonotype has a handful of counts. The chain recombines TRBV12-3 or TRBV12-4 with TRBJ2-2; 9 nucleotides match TRBD2. J was trimmed by 4 bases and V by 1 base; bases with no gene match: 10. This CDR3 contains 18 residues. CDR3 loop: CASSLVLAGPAGTGELFF. The CDR3, as DNA: TGTGCCAGCAGTTTAGTCCTAGCGGGGCCGGCGGGCACCGGGGAGCTGTTTTTT.

The genes are TRBV5-4 and TRBJ1-1; maybe TRBD1 (5 bases). Germline CDR1 SGHNT, CDR2 YYREEE (reference sequence). The CDR3 runs 16 residues. Trimming left V 1 base short and J 8 bases short, with 21 bases between. The CDR3 nucleotides read TGTGCCAGCAGCTTGTGGACCGGGGGGAAGTCGGGAGAAGCTTTCTTT. Its translation: CASSLWTGGKSGEAFF.

Only a few counts were recorded for this clonotype. The chain carries TRBV29-1 and TRBJ1-3; D ambiguous. The CDR3 covers 11 residues. Germline values: CDR1 SQVTM, CDR2 ANQGSEA. The V end was cut by 4 bases, the J end by 4 bases, with 5 bases between. The chain's CDR3 is CSVGGGNTIYF. CDR3 DNA: TGCAGCGTTGGAGGGGGAAACACCATATATTTT.